This TCR beta chain stems from a study of cytomegalovirus exposure and HLA in healthy donors. The germline CDR1 and CDR2 sequences are KGHSH and LQKENI. The CDR3 is 16 residues long. V dropped 6 bases and J dropped 0 bases, with 17 bases sitting between them. PCR involved 60 Vbeta and 13 Jbeta primers. TCRdb keeps only in-frame clones here, not all; method: immunoSEQ multiplex PCR. The table lists about 91,000 clones, 60% to 80% of them singletons, with less than 1.5% in the top ten. The receptor comes from a female donor in good health and CMV-seronegative. J is TRBJ1-1 and V is TRBV18; D remains unclear. Sequencing was carried out using PBMCs. The CDR3 coding sequence is TGTGCCAGCTCCCGGGTCGTGGTACACATGAACACTGAAGCTTTCTTT. Translated, it gives CASSRVVVHMNTEAFF.